This T cell receptor (beta chain) was recorded in a study of blood T cell repertoires in COVID-19 (dated by TCRdb to 2020 to 2021). Background on the whole study: The collaborator samples originated in the United States, Italy and Spain and spanned the acute and convalescent phases of COVID-19. The prospective study material was composed of cDNA or gDNA derived from T cells, B-cell-depleted T cells, or PBMCs. Deeply sampled blood TCRbeta repertoires from subjects exposed to, actively infected with, or recovered from COVID-19 were included in the dataset. A freely available public database, intended as a resource for researchers studying the immune response to SARS-CoV-2, is where the repertoires were released. The samples were drawn from two sources: the first 160 participants of the ongoing ImmuneRACE study, and fewer than 1,500 subjects contributed by 6 global collaborators. Nearly every sample came with metadata listing a de-identified subject ID, COVID-19 status, age in years and sex. Where available, HLA class I and class II types were taken from metadata supplied by the sample provider and were not determined by assay-based typing. The study at large found these results: The amount of clinical and demographic metadata varied by source and participant and was provided uncurated.

About this clone itself: Its antigen has not been determined. Base qualities are missing; no much larger clone stands one base away.

Whole blood was collected in K2EDTA tubes by collaborating institutions according to the institutions' own protocols. For TCRbeta analysis, collaborators shipped samples as frozen whole blood, isolated PBMCs, or DNA extracted from either of those sample types. TCRbeta CDR3 regions were amplified from genomic DNA by means of the immunoSEQ Assay, a bias-controlled multiplex PCR. The original methods were these. The number of nucleated cells in each sample was estimated by amplification of reference gene primers within the assay. To quantify the absolute abundance of each unique TCRbeta CDR3 rearrangement, sequence reads were collapsed and filtered. For each sample, productive Simpson clonality was calculated as the square root of Simpson's diversity index over productive rearrangements. As stored in TCRdb, this immuneACCESS dataset retains in-frame rearrangements with V and J assigned. A fraction of the clones does not appear; measured against another copy, unresolved V genes explain less than half of the discrepancy, and the remainder lacks a known reason. V and J calls and clone size are those listed in that table; D and trimming were worked out from the DNA. This sample lists over 150,000 clones; over 60% were detected once. The ten top clones hold about 8.3% of the sample.

The receptor was isolated from a man in his 60s with acute or convalescent COVID-19. Sequenced material: peripheral blood.

DNA sequence: TGTGCCAGTAGCCACCGATACACCGAGGTGACCCAGTACTTC. Its translation reads: CASSHRYTEVTQYF. The chain employs TRBV19 and TRBJ2-5, with the D gene too uncertain to name. The germline V gene (reference sequence) gives CDR1 as LNHDA and CDR2 as SQIVND. The germline ends are 18 bases apart after V is trimmed by 6 bases and J by 7 bases. The CDR3 starts with the cysteine, ends with the phenylalanine, and has 14 residues. The retained sequence is limited to the CDR3, 42 bases, with the frame set at the first base.